Below, one TCR beta chain is given with its context. This sample was included in a study of Graves' ophthalmopathy and Graves' hyperthyroidism. TCR beta CDR3 regions were amplified from RNA transcripts. The first round was an RT-PCR with HTBI primers, and the second round was a multiplex PCR. Each CDR3 protein is one row after TCRdb ran MiXCR on the multiplex PCR reads. The data contain hundreds of thousands of distinct CDR3 sequences, 22% of them seen just once; the ten biggest clones take up about 6.6%. The CDR3 covers 14 residues. V was clipped by 8 bases and J by 0 bases, with 13 bases between them.

This TCR was recovered from a young woman with stable Graves' hyperthyroidism. Some clones in this sample may be carry-over from other donors' samples. Sequenced material: peripheral blood. V usage is TRBV12-3 or TRBV12-4 and J usage is TRBJ1-1, with unresolved D. The CDR3 reads CASDLSGVNTEAFF. The CDR3 bases are TGTGCCAGCGATTTGTCCGGGGTGAACACTGAAGCTTTCTTT.